This passage covers 29 T cell receptor beta chains from one sample sequenced in a study of blood T cell repertoires in COVID-19. The method was immunoSEQ multiplex PCR; TCRdb's version includes in-frame clones alone and lacks a portion of them. The sample shows fewer than 110,000 clones, about 90% of them seen only once. The sequenced material came from peripheral blood. The receptors stem from a human donor in a cohort sampled during active COVID-19.

This chain uses TRBV5-6 with TRBJ2-1; possibly TRBD2 for D (6 bases). Germline assignment: CDR1 SGHDT and CDR2 YYEEEE. The CDR3 contains 15 residues. The V gene lost 5 bases and the J gene lost 4 bases, with 16 bases spanning the gap. As DNA, the CDR3 is TGTGCCAGCAGGGGGGATCGGGAGCGATACAATGAGCAGTTCTTC. Translating it yields CASRGDRERYNEQFF.

The V gene is TRBV6-6, the J gene TRBJ1-4, with 7 bases fitting TRBD1. The CDR3 covers 16 residues. CDR1 and CDR2 (germline): MNHNY, SVGAGI (reference sequence). V lost 5 bases and J lost 0; bases outside the gene matches: 6. Written as DNA, the CDR3 is TGTGCCAGCAGTCTCGGACAGGAATCAACTAATGAAAAACTGTTTTTT. Residues: CASSLGQESTNEKLFF.

CDR3 region: CASSYPLLRVTSGTYQETQYF. The CDR3 coding sequence is TGTGCCAGCAGTTACCCACTGCTCAGGGTAACCAGCGGGACGTACCAAGAGACCCAGTACTTC. This sequence joins TRBV6-2 or TRBV6-3 and TRBJ2-5; 7 bases fit TRBD2. Germline CDR1 and CDR2: MNHEY and SVGEGT. The ends lost 2 bases at V and 0 bases at J; junction bases unmatched: 21. The CDR3 is 21 residues long.

This clone showed up just once. This rearrangement joins TRBV9 to TRBJ1-1; 10 nucleotides align to TRBD1. The CDR3 consists of 15 residues. The V gene end was trimmed by 3 bases and the J gene end by 0 bases; junction bases not matched to a gene: 2. Germline V gene lookup returns CDR1 SGDLS and CDR2 YYNGEE. The CDR3: CASSEGQGLNTEAFF. The CDR3 coding sequence is TGTGCCAGCAGCGAGGGACAGGGGCTGAACACTGAAGCTTTCTTT.

The J gene is TRBJ2-3, the V gene TRBV7-9; 9 bases line up with TRBD1. Germline-derived CDR1 and CDR2 are SEHNR and FQNEAQ (reference sequence). J gave up 3 bases and V 5 bases, and 3 bases lay outside the gene matches. This CDR3 is 14 amino acids long. The CDR3 nucleotides read TGTGCCAGCAGCCCCGGACAGGGGACAGATACGCAGTATTTT. Encoded protein: CASSPGQGTDTQYF.

The chain links TRBV9 to TRBJ2-1; D perhaps matches TRBD2 (6 bases). Deletions cut 5 bases from V and 9 bases from J, with 15 bases between. CDR3 size: 13 residues. Germline V gene sequence: CDR1 SGDLS, CDR2 YYNGEE. Written as DNA, the CDR3 is TGTGCCAGCAGTCAGGGTCTCGGGGGTGAGCAGTTCTTC. Translated, it gives CASSQGLGGEQFF.

V and J are TRBV9 and TRBJ2-1, with 8 bases lining up with TRBD2. The ends lost 3 bases at V and 9 bases at J; junction bases unmatched: 11. Germline CDR1 and CDR2: SGDLS and YYNGEE. The CDR3 is 15 amino acids. The CDR3 region is CASSGISGGHGEQFF. DNA for the CDR3: TGTGCCAGCAGCGGAATATCGGGGGGGCATGGTGAGCAGTTCTTC.

The chain employs TRBV6-1 and TRBJ2-7, with D maybe TRBD1 (5 bases). The V and J ends lost 3 bases and 0 bases respectively, with 9 bases between them. CDR3 size: 14 residues. Germline V lookup: CDR1 MNHNS, CDR2 SASEGT. The CDR3 nucleotides are TGTGCCAGCAGTGACAGGGTTCCCTCCTACGAGCAGTACTTC. Protein: CASSDRVPSYEQYF.

The chain couples TRBV14 to TRBJ2-4; TRBD2 agrees at 9 bases. V lost 7 bases and J lost 8; bases outside the gene matches: 9. The length of the CDR3 is 14 residues. The germline gives CDR1 SGHDN, CDR2 FVKESK. The chain's CDR3 is CASNLAGRGDIQYF. In nucleotides, the CDR3 is TGTGCCAGCAACCTAGCGGGAAGGGGGGACATTCAGTACTTC.

The chain uses TRBV29-1 and TRBJ1-2; TRBD1 aligns across 8 bases. Germline CDR1 and CDR2: SQVTM and ANQGSEA. V shed 6 bases, J shed 1 base, and the junction held 4 bases outside the gene matches. The CDR3 runs to 13 residues. Here the CDR3 DNA reads TGCAGCGTAGAGACAGGGGATAACTATGGCTACACCTTC. Amino acid sequence: CSVETGDNYGYTF. The variable domain in full, completed from reference TRBV29-1 and TRBJ1-2, reads SAVISQKPSRDICQRGTSLTIQCQVDSQVTMMFWYRQQPGQSLTLIATANQGSEATYESGFVIDKFPISRPNLTFSTLTVSNMSPEDSSIYLCSVETGDNYGYTFGSGTRLTVV.

V is TRBV11-2 and J is TRBJ2-3; TRBD2 is a possible D gene (5 bases). The length of the CDR3 is 15 residues. The germline CDR1 and CDR2 sequences are SGHAT and FQNNGV. V was clipped by 2 bases and J by 2 bases, with 11 bases between them. This CDR3 is CASSLRSGLTDTQYF. The CDR3 bases are TGTGCCAGCAGCTTAAGGAGCGGACTCACAGATACGCAGTATTTT.

V usage is TRBV5-5 and J usage is TRBJ2-1; 10 positions agree with TRBD2. The CDR3 covers 16 residues. Trimming at V came to 3 bases and at J to 6 bases, leaving 9 bases not matched to a gene. Germline V lookup: CDR1 SGHKS, CDR2 YYEKEE (reference sequence). The CDR3 nucleotides read TGTGCCAGCAGCTCCCCAGGAGCGGGGGGGCCCAATGAGCAGTTCTTC. Encoded protein: CASSSPGAGGPNEQFF.

The chain joins TRBV28 to TRBJ2-2; 10 nucleotides align to TRBD2. The V and J ends lost 2 bases and 4 bases, in that order; junction bases with no gene match: 4. Germline lookup yields CDR1 MDHEN and CDR2 SYDVKM. The CDR3 sequence is 16 residues long. CDR3 nucleotides: TGTGCCAGCAGTTTAGAGCGGGAGGGCCTCACCGGGGAGCTGTTTTTT. Protein: CASSLEREGLTGELFF.

This chain uses TRBV7-3 with TRBJ2-1, with 11 nucleotides matching TRBD2. Germline CDR1 is SGHTA and CDR2 is FQGTGA. V gave up 4 bases and J gave up 10 bases; unmatched junction bases: 6. The CDR3 loop spans 14 amino acids. The CDR3 coding sequence is TGTGCCAGCAGCTCGGGGACTAGCGGTACCGAGCAGTTCTTC. Encoded protein: CASSSGTSGTEQFF.

The V gene is TRBV7-8, the J gene TRBJ2-7; D is unresolved. Per the germline V gene, CDR1 is SGHVS and CDR2 is FQNEAQ. CDR3 length: 13 amino acids. V dropped 5 bases and J dropped 3 bases, with 11 bases sitting between them. The CDR3 sequence: CASSTTTSYEQYF. CDR3 nucleotide sequence: TGTGCCAGCAGCACAACCACCAGCTACGAGCAGTACTTC.

V is TRBV18 and J is TRBJ2-3; 10 bases match TRBD2. CDR1 and CDR2 (germline): KGHSH, LQKENI. CDR3 length equals 15 residues. Germline trimming cut 5 bases from V and 1 base from J; bases unmatched to any gene: 3. The CDR3 is CASSVAGGRTDTQYF. Here the CDR3 DNA reads TGTGCCAGCTCAGTAGCGGGAGGCCGCACAGATACGCAGTATTTT. Full variable domain (outside the CDR3, taken from reference TRBV18 and TRBJ2-3): NAGVMQNPRHLVRRRGQEARLRCSPMKGHSHVYWYRQLPEEGLKFMVYLQKENIIDESGMPKERFSAEFPKEGPSILRIQQVVRGDSAAYFCASSVAGGRTDTQYFGPGTRLTVL.

This clone has a single count. The CDR3 spells CASSSRNPHYLSTDTQYF. The CDR3, as DNA: TGCGCCAGCAGCTCCCGAAACCCTCACTACCTTAGCACAGATACGCAGTATTTT. The chain uses TRBV5-1 and TRBJ2-3; D ambiguous. Trimming removed 3 bases from V and 0 bases from J, with 20 bases in between. The CDR3 length is 18 residues. Germline CDR1 reads SGHRS; CDR2 reads YFSETQ.

V usage is TRBV12-3 or TRBV12-4 and J usage is TRBJ1-1; D not certain. The V end was cut by 3 bases, the J end by 3 bases, with 5 bases between. The CDR3 has 12 residues. CDR3: CASSLGDTEAFF. CDR3 nucleotides: TGTGCCAGCAGTTTGGGCGACACTGAAGCTTTCTTT.

In this sample, this clone turned up a few times. The rearrangement links TRBV4-1 to TRBJ2-1; D uncertain. The CDR3 sequence is 12 residues long. V was cut by 8 bases and J by 5 bases, with 10 bases left in between. CDR1 is MGHRA, CDR2 YSYEKL, per germline. The CDR3 loop reads CASGNGDNEQFF. The CDR3 bases are TGCGCCAGCGGTAACGGAGACAATGAGCAGTTCTTC.

The chain carries TRBV10-1 and TRBJ2-2, with 10 nucleotides matching TRBD1. The CDR3 has 15 amino acids. J was trimmed by 6 bases and V by 3 bases; bases with no gene match: 4. Germline assignment: CDR1 WNHNN and CDR2 SYGVQD (reference sequence). The CDR3 region has the DNA TGCGCCAGCAGTGATTGGACAGGGGGTTCCGGGGAGCTGTTTTTT. Protein sequence: CASSDWTGGSGELFF.

The chain carries TRBV4-1 and TRBJ1-1; TRBD1 agrees at 7 bases. This CDR3 has 18 amino acids. The V gene's germline CDR1 is MGHRA and CDR2 YSYEKL. Losses at the gene ends were 0 bases for V and 1 base for J; bases not matched to a gene: 11. Here the CDR3 reads CASSQESGWTGSNTEAFF. CDR3 coding DNA: TGCGCCAGCAGCCAAGAATCAGGCTGGACAGGATCGAACACTGAAGCTTTCTTT.

This clone has only a few counts. The rearrangement links TRBV6-2 or TRBV6-3 to TRBJ2-7; 8 bases are a match to TRBD2. V lost 4 bases and J lost 0; bases outside the gene matches: 5. Germline CDR1 reads MNHEY; CDR2 reads SVGEGT. The CDR3 covers 15 residues. The CDR3 DNA reads TGTGCCAGCAGTTTCATAGCGGGGAACTCCTACGAGCAGTACTTC. It is translated as CASSFIAGNSYEQYF.

J is TRBJ2-7 and V is TRBV11-1; 7 bases are a match to TRBD1. The CDR3 loop spans 15 amino acids. Germline CDR1 is SGHAT and CDR2 is FQDESV (reference sequence). J was trimmed by 2 bases and V by 1 base; bases with no gene match: 5. CDR3 nucleotide sequence: TGTGCCAGCAGCTTAGAGGGACAGTTGGCCTACGAGCAGTACTTC. It translates to CASSLEGQLAYEQYF. Full variable domain (outside the CDR3, taken from reference TRBV11-1 and TRBJ2-7): EAEVAQSPRYKITEKSQAVAFWCDPISGHATLYWYRQILGQGPELLVQFQDESVVDDSQLPKDRFSAERLKGVDSTLKIQPAELGDSAMYLCASSLEGQLAYEQYFGPGTRLTVT.

This clone was observed a few times. The genes are TRBV19 and TRBJ1-5; D is ambiguous. The V end lost 4 bases, the J end lost 3 bases, and 10 bases lay between the germline ends. From germline, CDR1 is LNHDA and CDR2 SQIVND (reference sequence). The CDR3 extends over 14 amino acids. For the CDR3, the DNA is TGTGCCAGTAGTACGACACGTTTCAATCAGCCCCAGCATTTT. It specifies CASSTTRFNQPQHF.

The chain carries TRBV2 and TRBJ2-7, with TRBD1 matching 7 bases. Germline loops: CDR1 SNHLY, CDR2 FYNNEI. This CDR3 spans 13 amino acids. The junction had 7 bases not matched to a gene; V was cut back by 7 bases and J by 4 bases. The CDR3 sequence is CASKDRASYEQYF. The CDR3 DNA reads as TGTGCCAGCAAAGACAGGGCCAGTTACGAGCAGTACTTC.

This clone occurred once. V is TRBV7-2 and J is TRBJ2-7; perhaps TRBD2 as D (5 bases). Germline assignment: CDR1 SGHTA and CDR2 FQGNSA. Trimming stripped 6 bases from V and 5 bases from J, with 20 bases between. The CDR3 is 15 amino acids. CDR3 in amino acids: CASSPSRAGKNEQYF. As DNA, the CDR3 is TGTGCCAGCAGTCCCTCGAGGGCTGGGAAAAACGAGCAGTACTTC.

The chain combines TRBV10-2 with TRBJ2-3; 7 bases fit TRBD2. The germline V gene encodes CDR1 WSHSY and CDR2 SAAADI. CDR3 length: 16 residues. V gave up 0 bases and J gave up 3 bases; unmatched junction bases: 6. CDR3 in DNA: TGCGCCAGCAGTGAGTCGGGGGAGGGCGGGACAGATACGCAGTATTTT. Amino acid sequence: CASSESGEGGTDTQYF.

The V call is TRBV6-5, the J call TRBJ2-5, with 14 bases identical to TRBD2. The CDR3 runs 15 residues. With V trimmed by 2 bases and J by 4 bases, 0 bases remained unmatched. Germline-derived CDR1 and CDR2 are MNHEY and SVGAGI. The CDR3 bases are TGTGCCAGCAGTTACGGACTAGCGGGAGGAGAGACCCAGTACTTC. This codes for CASSYGLAGGETQYF.

The chain has TRBV28 and TRBJ1-2, with D possibly TRBD1 on 5 matching bases. CDR3 length equals 13 residues. CDR1 and CDR2 from the germline V gene are MDHEN and SYDVKM. The V gene lost 2 bases and the J gene lost 8 bases, with 12 bases spanning the gap. CDR3 sequence (DNA): TGTGCCAGCAGTTTAGGGCAGGGTCCGGGCTACACCTTC. It is translated as CASSLGQGPGYTF.